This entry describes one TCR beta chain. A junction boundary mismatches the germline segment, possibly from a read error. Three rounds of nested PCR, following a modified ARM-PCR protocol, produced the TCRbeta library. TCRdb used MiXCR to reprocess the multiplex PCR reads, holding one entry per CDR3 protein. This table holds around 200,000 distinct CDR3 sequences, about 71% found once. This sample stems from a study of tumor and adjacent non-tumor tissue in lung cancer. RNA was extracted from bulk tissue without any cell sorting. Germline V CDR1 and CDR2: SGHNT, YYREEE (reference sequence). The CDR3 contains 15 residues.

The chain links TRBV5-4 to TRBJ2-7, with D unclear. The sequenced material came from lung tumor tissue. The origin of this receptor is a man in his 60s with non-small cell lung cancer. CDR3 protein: CTSSLAGTVSYGQYF. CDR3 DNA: TGTACCAGCAGCTTGGCCGGTACGGTCTCCTACGGGCAGTACTTC.